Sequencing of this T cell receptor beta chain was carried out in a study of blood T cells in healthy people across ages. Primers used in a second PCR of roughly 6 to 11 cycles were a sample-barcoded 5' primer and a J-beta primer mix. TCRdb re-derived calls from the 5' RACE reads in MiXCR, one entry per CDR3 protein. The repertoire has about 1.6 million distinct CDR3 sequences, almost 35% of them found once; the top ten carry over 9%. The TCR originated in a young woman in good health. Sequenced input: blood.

The CDR3 here is CASSLTARTGKTSPLHF. The CDR3 DNA follows: TGTGCCAGCAGCTTAACGGCCCGGACAGGGAAAACTTCACCCCTCCACTTT. The chain recombines TRBV11-2 with TRBJ1-6; TRBD1 matches 8 bases. Unmatched junction bases numbered 12, after V lost 2 bases and J lost 9 bases. This CDR3 is 17 amino acids long. Germline assignment: CDR1 SGHAT and CDR2 FQNNGV.